These 29 T cell receptor beta chains were sequenced from one sample in a study of blood T cell repertoires in COVID-19. Clones were sequenced by immunoSEQ multiplex PCR, and TCRdb holds only the in-frame ones, with some missing. Altogether about 350,000 clones are present, around nine tenths being singletons, with the ten largest covering less than 5%. Sequencing used peripheral blood. The receptor set was obtained from a woman aged 60-75 years with COVID-19, enrolled during active disease.

The chain's CDR3 is CASSLASGEDQPQHF. The CDR3 DNA follows: TGTGCCAGCAGCTTAGCGTCGGGTGAGGATCAGCCCCAGCATTTT. The V gene is TRBV7-6, the J gene TRBJ1-5, with no clear D. CDR1 SGHVS and CDR2 FNYEAQ come from the germline V gene. The CDR3 length is 15 residues. V lost 0 bases, J lost 5 bases, and 11 bases lay in between.

This sequence joins TRBV9 and TRBJ2-5; TRBD1 might be the D (5 bases). The CDR3 is 13 amino acids. V lost 0 bases to trimming and J lost 5 bases, with 8 bases between them. In germline, CDR1 is SGDLS, CDR2 YYNGEE. The CDR3 spells CASSVGQLETQYF. The DNA for the CDR3 is TGTGCCAGCAGCGTAGGACAGCTGGAGACCCAGTACTTC.

V gene TRBV19 combines with J gene TRBJ1-1; unclear D gene. CDR1 and CDR2 (germline): LNHDA, SQIVND (reference sequence). Deletions cut 5 bases from V and 5 bases from J, with 9 bases between. This CDR3 is 12 amino acids long. The CDR3, as DNA: TGTGCCAGTAGTGGCTGGAGGACTGAAGCTTTCTTT. Encoded protein: CASSGWRTEAFF.

The chain has TRBV3-1 (or the pseudogene TRBV3-2) and TRBJ1-4, with 8 bases lining up with TRBD1. The CDR3 loop spans 14 amino acids. The V segment lost 3 bases and the J segment 11 bases; nucleotides outside the gene matches: 8. Looked up from germline, CDR1 is LGHDT and CDR2 is YNNKEL (reference sequence). CDR3 in amino acids: CASSHSTGASKLFF. The CDR3 DNA follows: TGTGCCAGCAGCCACTCGACAGGGGCTAGTAAACTGTTTTTT.

The chain recombines TRBV2 with TRBJ1-2; TRBD1 agrees at 11 bases. Germline V lookup: CDR1 SNHLY, CDR2 FYNNEI. With V trimmed by 5 bases and J by 7 bases, 9 bases remained unmatched. The CDR3 sequence is 15 residues long. Here the CDR3 DNA reads TGTGCCAGCAGTTCCCGGACAGGGGGCCTCGGTGGCTACACCTTC. Protein sequence: CASSSRTGGLGGYTF.

The rearrangement uses TRBV12-3 or TRBV12-4 and TRBJ1-1, with a weak D call TRBD1 (5 bases). CDR3 length equals 12 residues. Trimming shortened V by 5 bases and J by 7 bases, and 11 bases separated the two germline ends. CDR3 amino acids: CASSNRWVEAFF. The CDR3 region has the DNA TGTGCCAGCAGTAACAGGTGGGTTGAAGCTTTCTTT.

V is TRBV28 and J is TRBJ1-2; 7 nucleotides match TRBD1. Germline CDR1 and CDR2: MDHEN and SYDVKM. The CDR3 has 13 amino acids. V lost 6 bases and J lost 4; bases outside the gene matches: 5. This CDR3 reads CASRPGQPYGYTF. The CDR3 DNA reads TGTGCCAGCAGACCGGGACAGCCCTATGGCTACACCTTC.

The V call is TRBV3-1 (or the pseudogene TRBV3-2), the J call TRBJ2-1; TRBD2 matches at 10 bases. Germline V gene lookup returns CDR1 LGHDT and CDR2 YNNKEL (reference sequence). The CDR3 is made up of 16 amino acids. The V segment lost 4 bases and the J segment 7 bases; nucleotides outside the gene matches: 10. The CDR3 DNA sequence: TGTGCCAGCAGCCCTCGGCTACTAGCGGGGTTGAATGAGCAGTTCTTC. Protein product: CASSPRLLAGLNEQFF.

The chain recombines TRBV5-1 with TRBJ1-2, with a weak D call TRBD1 (5 bases). The CDR3 contains 13 residues. Germline values: CDR1 SGHRS, CDR2 YFSETQ. Between the trimmed V and J ends, which lost 7 bases and 3 bases, there was a span of 13 bases. Written as DNA, the CDR3 is TGCGCCAGCTGCTCCGACAGTGACTATGGCTACACCTTC. Translation gives CASCSDSDYGYTF.

This chain uses TRBV4-1 with TRBJ1-5; maybe TRBD1 (6 bases). V was clipped by 0 bases and J by 7 bases, with 13 bases between them. This CDR3 has 15 residues. From germline, CDR1 is MGHRA and CDR2 YSYEKL. CDR3 sequence: CASSQDPGEWQPQHF. The CDR3 nucleotides are TGCGCCAGCAGCCAAGATCCAGGGGAGTGGCAGCCCCAGCATTTT.

The V call is TRBV19, the J call TRBJ1-1; a possible D gene is TRBD1 (5 bases). Germline V gives CDR1 LNHDA, CDR2 SQIVND (reference sequence). Trimming took 5 bases from V and 6 from J, leaving 16 bases between them. This CDR3 has 14 amino acids. CDR3 nucleotide sequence: TGTGCCAGTAGTTCGCCCGCGCGGGGGGCTGAAGCTTTCTTT. It specifies CASSSPARGAEAFF.

This chain links TRBV4-2 with TRBJ1-6; D is ambiguous. V was trimmed by 4 bases and J by 0 bases, leaving 13 bases between them. The CDR3 length is 17 residues. CDR1 is LGHNA and CDR2 is YNFKEQ in the germline V gene. The DNA of the CDR3 is TGTGCCAGCAGCCTGGGAGGTTACACCTCCTATAATTCACCCCTCCACTTT. The encoded protein is CASSLGGYTSYNSPLHF.

The CDR3 loop is CASSHSGQGAASSYNEQFF. The CDR3 nucleotides read TGCGCCAGCAGCCATTCCGGCCAGGGGGCTGCGAGCTCCTACAATGAGCAGTTCTTC. The J gene is TRBJ2-1, the V gene TRBV4-1; 8 positions agree with TRBD1. The CDR3 runs 19 residues. Germline V lookup: CDR1 MGHRA, CDR2 YSYEKL. The V and J ends lost 3 bases and 0 bases, in that order; junction bases with no gene match: 13.

This chain connects TRBV28 to TRBJ2-3; TRBD2 aligns across 8 bases. The CDR3 runs 15 residues. Germline CDR1 MDHEN, CDR2 SYDVKM. Trimming removed 6 bases from V and 3 bases from J; junction bases left unmatched: 8. CDR3 DNA sequence: TGTGCCAGCAGCCCCGGGGGGGCCGAGACAGATACGCAGTATTTT. As protein: CASSPGGAETDTQYF. The complete variable domain, with remaining parts taken from reference TRBV28 and TRBJ2-3, reads DVKVTQSSRYLVKRTGEKVFLECVQDMDHENMFWYRQDPGLGLRLIYFSYDVKMKEKGDIPEGYSVSREKKERFSLILESASTNQTSMYLCASSPGGAETDTQYFGPGTRLTVL.

The chain joins TRBV20-1 to TRBJ1-1; 10 bases fit TRBD1. The CDR3 covers 15 residues. CDR1 and CDR2 (germline): DFQATT, SNEGSKA (reference sequence). Unmatched junction bases numbered 9, after V lost 3 bases and J lost 5 bases. The CDR3 loop is CSASRTGGRTTEAFF. The CDR3 nucleotides read TGCAGTGCTAGTAGGACAGGGGGTCGCACTACTGAAGCTTTCTTT.

This chain uses TRBV7-9 with TRBJ1-5, with TRBD1 matching over 11 bases. This CDR3 has 18 amino acids. With V trimmed by 1 base and J by 2 bases, 7 bases remained unmatched. Germline V gene lookup returns CDR1 SEHNR and CDR2 FQNEAQ (reference sequence). The CDR3 is CASSLVGQGAKGNQPQHF. In nucleotides, the CDR3 is TGTGCCAGCAGCTTAGTTGGACAGGGGGCTAAGGGCAATCAGCCCCAGCATTTT.

The chain recombines TRBV29-1 with TRBJ1-1; TRBD1 is a possible D gene (6 bases). V lost 6 bases to trimming and J lost 1 base, with 12 bases between them. Germline assignment: CDR1 SQVTM and CDR2 ANQGSEA. This CDR3 has 13 residues. CDR3 region: CSVQLQGNTEAFF. As DNA, the CDR3 is TGCAGCGTGCAACTACAGGGGAACACTGAAGCTTTCTTT.

This clone was seen only once. This chain uses TRBV18 with TRBJ1-5, with D possibly being TRBD1 (5 bases). V was trimmed by 2 bases and J by 5 bases, leaving 7 bases between them. Germline assignment: CDR1 KGHSH and CDR2 LQKENI. The CDR3 contains 13 residues. In nucleotides, the CDR3 is TGTGCCAGCTCACCAGGGGGGGATCAGCCCCAGCATTTT. Translated: CASSPGGDQPQHF.

This clone has only one observation. The chain joins TRBV5-1 to TRBJ2-3, with D tentatively TRBD2 (6 bases). The CDR3 is 14 residues long. CDR1 is SGHRS, CDR2 YFSETQ, per germline. Trimming cost V 7 bases and J 0 bases, with 12 bases left between them. The CDR3 protein is CASSGGASTDTQYF. The CDR3 bases are TGCGCCAGCTCGGGCGGGGCTAGCACAGATACGCAGTATTTT.

The chain links TRBV4-2 to TRBJ2-7, with D perhaps TRBD2 (6 bases). Germline CDR1 is LGHNA and CDR2 is YNFKEQ. CDR3 length: 16 amino acids. Trimming cost V 1 base and J 2 bases, with 15 bases left between them. DNA for the CDR3: TGTGCCAGCAGCCAAGGAGGAGGGGCCATTACCTACGAGCAGTACTTC. Protein sequence: CASSQGGGAITYEQYF.

A note on this clone: A read error may account for a junction end that differs from germline. V is TRBV29-1 and J is TRBJ2-7, with 8 bases lining up with TRBD1. Per germline, CDR1 SQVTM and CDR2 ANQGSEA. The CDR3 has 15 residues. The CDR3 protein is CSVEGRTGNSYEQYF. In DNA, the CDR3 is TGCAGCGTCGAAGGAAGGACAGGGAATTCCTACGAGCAGTACTTC.

The J gene is TRBJ1-5, the V gene TRBV6-5; maybe TRBD1 (6 bases). The CDR3 runs to 15 residues. The ends were cut back, 6 bases at V and 0 bases at J, with 12 bases in the middle. The V gene's germline CDR1 is MNHEY and CDR2 SVGAGI. The DNA of the CDR3 is TGTGCCAGCAGCTCGACAGGTTATAGCAATCAGCCCCAGCATTTT. Its protein product is CASSSTGYSNQPQHF.

This clone was detected a few times. The chain recombines TRBV6-1 with TRBJ1-1, with D perhaps TRBD1 (6 bases). CDR3 size: 16 residues. Germline values: CDR1 MNHNS, CDR2 SASEGT. V gave up 2 bases and J gave up 0 bases, with 13 bases separating them. The CDR3 region is CASSEPGDGMNTEAFF. The CDR3 DNA sequence: TGTGCCAGCAGTGAACCAGGGGACGGAATGAACACTGAAGCTTTCTTT.

The chain is built from TRBV19 and TRBJ1-2; 7 bases match TRBD1. The ends lost 5 bases at V and 3 bases at J; junction bases unmatched: 3. This CDR3 has 13 residues. Germline V gene lookup returns CDR1 LNHDA and CDR2 SQIVND (reference sequence). The CDR3 loop reads CASSGQVYYGYTF. The CDR3 bases are TGTGCCAGTAGTGGACAGGTTTACTATGGCTACACCTTC.

This chain uses TRBV5-1 with TRBJ1-3; 10 positions match TRBD1. The V gene end was trimmed by 4 bases and the J gene end by 2 bases; junction bases not matched to a gene: 6. Germline-derived CDR1 and CDR2 are SGHRS and YFSETQ. This CDR3 has 16 residues. The CDR3 DNA reads as TGCGCCAGCAGCCAGGCCGGGACAGGGGCTGGAAACACCATATATTTT. The encoded protein is CASSQAGTGAGNTIYF.

The chain couples TRBV29-1 to TRBJ2-2; no definite D call. CDR1 and CDR2 from the germline V gene are SQVTM and ANQGSEA. Trimming removed 5 bases at V and 6 bases at J, with 13 bases between. This CDR3 has 13 residues. The CDR3 bases are TGCAGCGTTAAAAGAAGTTCGGCCGGGGAGCTGTTTTTT. Protein: CSVKRSSAGELFF.

The chain has TRBV6-5 and TRBJ1-2, with D possibly matching TRBD1 (5 bases). CDR3 length: 15 residues. V lost 0 bases and J 4 bases, leaving 12 bases between the germline ends. Germline V gives CDR1 MNHEY, CDR2 SVGAGI. CDR3 nucleotides: TGTGCCAGCAGTTACTCGGGAGGGGTCCGCTATGGCTACACCTTC. The encoded protein is CASSYSGGVRYGYTF.

This chain connects TRBV6-5 to TRBJ2-5; a possible D gene is TRBD1 (5 bases). V lost 0 bases, J lost 4 bases, and 9 bases lay in between. The germline gives CDR1 MNHEY, CDR2 SVGAGI. The CDR3 has 14 amino acids. CDR3 DNA: TGTGCCAGCAGTTACTCGGGGCAGCGAGAGACCCAGTACTTC. Translating it yields CASSYSGQRETQYF.

The chain uses TRBV18 and TRBJ2-3, with 9 bases lining up with TRBD2. V shed 5 bases, J shed 5 bases, and the junction held 5 bases outside the gene matches. The CDR3 contains 14 residues. CDR1 and CDR2 (germline): KGHSH, LQKENI. CDR3 sequence reads: CASSATSGEDTQYF. The CDR3 nucleotides read TGTGCCAGCTCAGCGACTAGCGGTGAAGATACGCAGTATTTT.